This T cell receptor beta chain appears in the sequencing data of a study of T cell responses to AZD1222 COVID-19 vaccine. Across the study: Pooling was applied to second doses at about 4 or about 12 weeks.

The method was immunoSEQ multiplex PCR; TCRdb's version includes in-frame clones alone and lacks a portion of them. The sample shows under 70,000 clones, about 74% of them seen only once. The V gene lost 0 bases and the J gene lost 5 bases, with 13 bases spanning the gap. There are 15 residues in the CDR3. Germline V gene sequence: CDR1 LNHDA, CDR2 SQIVND (reference sequence). The rearrangement links TRBV19 to TRBJ1-1; the D is unclear. This sequence was found in an adult in good health. The sequencing used peripheral blood, collected on day 0 of AZD1222 vaccination. CDR3 protein: CASSIDLGSGTEAFF. The CDR3 DNA reads TGTGCCAGTAGTATAGATCTTGGCAGTGGGACTGAAGCTTTCTTT.